This is a list of T cell receptor beta chains from one sample in a study of T cell responses to AZD1222 COVID-19 vaccine. Assay: immunoSEQ multiplex PCR; the TCRdb copy retains only in-frame clones and omits some. This table has 95,000 to 150,000 clones, about 87% appearing once. Specimen: peripheral blood, collected on day 0 of AZD1222 vaccination. The receptor source for this set is an adult in good health. Both conserved end residues are part of each CDR3. A D gene is named only where the DNA matches it firmly. Size tells how often a clone was seen (once, few, many) or the class of an expanded clone, and some rows leave it out.

cdr3_aa	cdr3_nt	d_call	j_call	v_call	clone_size
CSANRVEKLFF	TGCAGTGCAAACAGGGTTGAAAAACTGTTTTTT	.	TRBJ1-4	TRBV20-1	.
CASSNQAGNNEQFF	TGTGCCAGCAGCAACCAGGCCGGGAACAATGAGCAGTTCTTC	.	TRBJ2-1	TRBV4-2	.
CASSPDGYGYTF	TGCGCCAGCAGCCCCGACGGGTATGGCTACACCTTC	.	TRBJ1-2	TRBV5-1	.
CASSMGLGSSTDTQYF	TGTGCCAGTAGTATGGGTCTAGGGTCTAGCACAGATACGCAGTATTTT	.	TRBJ2-3	TRBV19	once
CASSLIRESDEQYF	TGCGCCAGCAGCTTGATCAGGGAGAGCGACGAGCAGTACTTC	.	TRBJ2-7	TRBV5-1	.
CASSQTGGWQETQYF	TGCGCCAGCAGCCAGACAGGGGGCTGGCAAGAGACCCAGTACTTC	TRBD1	TRBJ2-5	TRBV5-1	.
CASSLASTGGSGYTF	TGTGCCAGCAGCTTGGCCTCGACGGGAGGGAGTGGCTACACCTTC	.	TRBJ1-2	TRBV5-8	.
CASSLTGSEKLFF	TGTGCCAGCAGCTTGACAGGGAGTGAAAAACTGTTTTTT	.	TRBJ1-4	TRBV21-1	.
CASRRDVDSNYGYTF	TGTGCCAGCAGGCGGGACGTAGATTCTAACTATGGCTACACCTTC	.	TRBJ1-2	TRBV2	once
CASSVAAGEAFF	TGCGCCAGCAGCGTCGCCGCCGGGGAAGCTTTCTTT	.	TRBJ1-1	TRBV10-2	.
CASSQDENRGETQYF	TGTGCCAGCAGCCAAGATGAAAACAGGGGAGAGACCCAGTACTTC	TRBD1	TRBJ2-5	TRBV3-1/TRBV3-2	once
CASSLGEYNEKLFF	TGCGCCAGCAGCTTGGGAGAATATAATGAAAAACTGTTTTTT	.	TRBJ1-4	TRBV5-1	.
CASSLSRNEQFF	TGTGCCAGCAGTTTATCCCGTAATGAGCAGTTCTTC	.	TRBJ2-1	TRBV12-3/TRBV12-4	.
CASSPADAAGTEAFF	TGTGCCAGCAGTCCGGCTGACGCGGCGGGAACTGAAGCTTTCTTT	.	TRBJ1-1	TRBV6-2/TRBV6-3	.
CASSLTGGNYGYTF	TGCGCCAGCAGCCTGACAGGGGGCAACTATGGCTACACCTTC	TRBD1	TRBJ1-2	TRBV5-1	.
CASSPGGGSSYEQYF	TGTGCCAGCTCCCCCGGGGGGGGTTCTTCCTACGAGCAGTACTTC	TRBD2	TRBJ2-7	TRBV18	.
CASSLGGQGVYFSSYEQYF	TGTGCCAGCAGCTTAGGGGGACAGGGGGTCTACTTCAGCTCCTACGAGCAGTACTTC	TRBD1	TRBJ2-7	TRBV13	.
CASSQYTLGEQYF	TGTGCCAGCAGCCAATACACCCTGGGCGAGCAGTACTTC	.	TRBJ2-7	TRBV16	.
CASNLPPYEQYF	TGTGCCAGCAATCTGCCCCCCTACGAGCAGTACTTC	.	TRBJ2-7	TRBV28	.
CASRGTGVYEQYF	TGTGCCAGCAGGGGGACAGGGGTGTACGAGCAGTACTTC	TRBD1	TRBJ2-7	TRBV28	once
CASTGTSGVVGNEQFF	TGTGCCAGCACCGGGACTAGCGGGGTGGTGGGCAATGAGCAGTTCTTC	TRBD2	TRBJ2-1	TRBV7-8	.
CASSLEGTGYGEQYF	TGCGCCAGCAGCTTGGAGGGGACAGGGTACGGCGAGCAGTACTTC	TRBD1	TRBJ2-7	TRBV5-1	.
CASSPGGEKLFF	TGTGCCAGCAGCCCCGGAGGTGAAAAACTGTTTTTT	.	TRBJ1-4	TRBV12-3/TRBV12-4	.